This entry concerns a single TCR beta chain. The entry originates in a study of blood T cells in healthy people across ages. A second roughly 6 to 12 cycle PCR used barcoded and J-beta primers. TCRdb used MiXCR to reprocess the 5' RACE reads, holding one entry per CDR3 protein. Seen here are around 1,000,000 distinct CDR3 sequences, 25% observed once, and the top ten hold less than 0.75%. Germline V gene data show CDR1 as SEHNR and CDR2 as FQNEAQ (reference sequence). The CDR3 is 17 residues long. Germline trimming cut 5 bases from V and 5 bases from J; bases unmatched to any gene: 12. These data were also filed under a second study, of T cells of mothers and their children. That paper adds: Using around 1.4 ug per 15 ul, all extracted RNA underwent cDNA synthesis. No clones detected were persistent microchimeric T cell clones.

The chain links TRBV7-9 to TRBJ2-2; 9 bases align to TRBD1. This sequence was found in a girl aged 2-9 years in good health. Source material: blood. The CDR3 is CASSLPGQGMATGELFF. CDR3 DNA sequence: TGTGCCAGCAGCCTCCCGGGACAGGGTATGGCGACCGGGGAGCTGTTTTTT.